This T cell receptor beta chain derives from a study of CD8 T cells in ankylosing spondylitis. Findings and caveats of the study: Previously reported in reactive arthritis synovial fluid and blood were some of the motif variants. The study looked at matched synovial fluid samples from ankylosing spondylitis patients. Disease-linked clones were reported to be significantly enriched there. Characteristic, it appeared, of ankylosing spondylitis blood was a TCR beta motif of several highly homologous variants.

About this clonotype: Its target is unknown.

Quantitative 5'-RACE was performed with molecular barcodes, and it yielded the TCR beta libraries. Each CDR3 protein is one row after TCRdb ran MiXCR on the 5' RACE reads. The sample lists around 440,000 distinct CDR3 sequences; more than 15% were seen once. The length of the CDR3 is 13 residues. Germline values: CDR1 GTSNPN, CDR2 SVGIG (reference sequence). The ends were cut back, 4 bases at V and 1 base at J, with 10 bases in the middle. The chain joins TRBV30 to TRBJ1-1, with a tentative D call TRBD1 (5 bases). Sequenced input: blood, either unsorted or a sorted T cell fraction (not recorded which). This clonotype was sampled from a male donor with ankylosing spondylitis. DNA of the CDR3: TGTGCCTGGACACGACAGAAGAACACTGAAGCTTTCTTT. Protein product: CAWTRQKNTEAFF.